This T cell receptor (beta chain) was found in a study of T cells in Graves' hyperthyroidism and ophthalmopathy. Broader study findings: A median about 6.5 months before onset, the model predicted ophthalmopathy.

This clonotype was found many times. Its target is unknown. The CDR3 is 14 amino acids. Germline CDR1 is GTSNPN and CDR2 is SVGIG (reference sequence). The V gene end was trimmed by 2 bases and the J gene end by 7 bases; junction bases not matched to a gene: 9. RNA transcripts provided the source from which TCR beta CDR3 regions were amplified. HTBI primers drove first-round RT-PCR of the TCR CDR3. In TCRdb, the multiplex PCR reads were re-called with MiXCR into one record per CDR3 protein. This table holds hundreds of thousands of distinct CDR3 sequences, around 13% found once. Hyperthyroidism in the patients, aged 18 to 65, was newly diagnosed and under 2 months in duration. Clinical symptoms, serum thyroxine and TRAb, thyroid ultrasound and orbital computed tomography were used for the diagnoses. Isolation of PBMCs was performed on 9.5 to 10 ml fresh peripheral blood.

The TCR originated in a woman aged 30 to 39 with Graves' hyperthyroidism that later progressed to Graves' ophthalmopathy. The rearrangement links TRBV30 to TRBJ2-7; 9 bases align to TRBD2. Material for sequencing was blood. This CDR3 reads CAWSPGTSLGEQYF. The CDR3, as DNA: TGTGCCTGGAGTCCCGGGACTAGCCTAGGGGAGCAGTACTTC.